This TCR beta chain was sequenced during a study of response to subunit inactivated influenza vaccine. This clonotype was picked up a small number of times. Its specificity is not known. Study-wide results and caveats: Authors suggested each seasonal influenza vaccination recruits few new T cells.

The CDR3 is 15 residues long. The germline gives CDR1 ENHRY, CDR2 SYGVKD. V lost 4 bases and J lost 7; bases outside the gene matches: 9. Each CDR3 protein gets one entry after TCRdb re-called the RT-PCR reads with MiXCR. The table records approximately 480,000 distinct CDR3 sequences, about a tenth of them present only once. This clonotype originated in a man aged 45-60 years who received an inactivated influenza vaccine. The chain employs TRBV10-3 and TRBJ2-7, with 11 bases lining up with TRBD2. The sample here was PBMCs from blood, taken 35 to 45 days after vaccination. The CDR3 DNA reads TGTGCCATCAGTGCAACCGGGACTAGCGGAAGGGAGCAGTACTTC. Protein: CAISATGTSGREQYF.